The 21 T cell receptor beta chains below all came from one sample that was sequenced in a study of beta chain features in type 1 diabetes. Study-wide results and limits: The study found moderately but significantly shorter TCRB CDR3s in all four CD4+ subsets of Type 1 diabetes patients.

Which antigens these TCRs recognize remains unknown. Of the isolated RNA, all was reverse transcribed, and so the sequenced material was expressed TCRB transcripts. Clones were read by immunoSEQ multiplex PCR, and TCRdb kept only the in-frame ones, dropping some. The repertoire has around 53,000 clones, just under 65% of them found once; the top ten carry 0.29%. The sample consisted of stem cell memory CD4+ T cells from blood. The source of these receptors is a woman aged 30 to 39 with type 1 diabetes.

The chain uses TRBV28 and TRBJ2-7; 8 positions agree with TRBD2. The CDR3 is made up of 18 amino acids. From germline, CDR1 is MDHEN and CDR2 SYDVKM. Unmatched junction bases numbered 18, after V lost 5 bases and J lost 3 bases. The DNA of the CDR3 is TGTGCCAGCAGTCCCGGGGGGACTAGTTTAGGTGCCCACTACGAGCAGTACTTC. It yields the protein CASSPGGTSLGAHYEQYF.

The chain has TRBV27 and TRBJ2-3, with D perhaps TRBD2 (7 bases). Germline CDR1 is MNHEY and CDR2 is SMNVEV (reference sequence). CDR3 length: 17 residues. Trimming stripped 5 bases from V and 2 bases from J, with 20 bases between. CDR3 protein: CASSGWGGGLTTDTQYF. The CDR3 DNA sequence: TGTGCCAGCAGTGGTTGGGGGGGCGGGCTTACCACAGATACGCAGTATTTT.

This clone has just a few counts. The V and J genes are TRBV6-5 and TRBJ2-7; D unclear. Germline lookup yields CDR1 MNHEY and CDR2 SVGAGI. The V gene lost 4 bases and the J gene lost 1 base, with 8 bases spanning the gap. The CDR3 is 13 amino acids. This CDR3 is CASSSFQSYEQYF. The CDR3 DNA reads as TGTGCCAGCAGTTCATTTCAGTCCTACGAGCAGTACTTC.

The V call is TRBV19, the J call TRBJ1-5; no definite D call. The CDR3 totals 15 residues. Germline V lookup: CDR1 LNHDA, CDR2 SQIVND (reference sequence). V lost 9 bases to trimming and J lost 7 bases, with 22 bases between them. In nucleotides, the CDR3 is TGTGCCAGCAATAAAGTATCCCAGTCGGGGCAGCCCCAGCATTTT. It codes for CASNKVSQSGQPQHF.

The genes are TRBV6-4 and TRBJ2-2; D remains unclear. V was cut by 5 bases and J by 4 bases, with 11 bases left in between. CDR3 length: 14 residues. Germline assignment: CDR1 MRHNA and CDR2 SNTAGT. In DNA form, the CDR3 reads TGTGCCAGCAGTACCTCCCAGTCCACCGGGGAGCTGTTTTTT. Translating gives CASSTSQSTGELFF.

The chain recombines TRBV6-1 with TRBJ1-5; D unclear. This CDR3 has 13 residues. Germline-derived CDR1 and CDR2 are MNHNS and SASEGT. Deletions cut 7 bases from V and 0 bases from J, with 7 bases between. The CDR3: CASIQYSNQPQHF. In nucleotides, the CDR3 is TGTGCCAGCATCCAGTATAGCAATCAGCCCCAGCATTTT.

This clone has just a few counts. The chain carries TRBV30 and TRBJ1-1; D is uncertain. CDR3 length: 12 residues. From germline, CDR1 is GTSNPN and CDR2 SVGIG (reference sequence). Trimming stripped 5 bases from V and 4 bases from J, with 11 bases between. The CDR3: CAWGGRPTEAFF. The CDR3 DNA reads as TGTGCCTGGGGAGGACGTCCCACTGAAGCTTTCTTT. The full variable domain, completed using reference TRBV30 and TRBJ1-1, is SQTIHQWPATLVQPVGSPLSLECTVEGTSNPNLYWYRQAAGRGLQLLFYSVGIGQISSEVPQNLSASRPQDRQFILSSKKLLLSDSGFYLCAWGGRPTEAFFGQGTRLTVV.

This clone has just a few counts. This CDR3 is CASSSGPTGDSPYF. CDR3 sequence (DNA): TGTGCCAGCAGCTCTGGTCCCACAGGAGACTCTCCGTACTTC. The rearrangement uses TRBV7-9 and TRBJ2-7, with TRBD1 as a possible D gene (5 bases). Germline CDR1 SEHNR, CDR2 FQNEAQ (reference sequence). Between the trimmed V and J ends, which lost 4 bases and 12 bases, there was a span of 22 bases. This CDR3 region has 14 residues.

The genes are TRBV2 and TRBJ1-1; perhaps TRBD1 as D (5 bases). Trimming cost V 4 bases and J 2 bases, with 8 bases left between them. The germline V gene has CDR1 SNHLY and CDR2 FYNNEI. This CDR3 spans 13 amino acids. CDR3 nucleotide sequence: TGTGCCAGCAGTGTGGGGCTAAACACTGAAGCTTTCTTT. Protein sequence: CASSVGLNTEAFF.

The rearrangement uses TRBV7-3 and TRBJ1-1; unclear D gene. The CDR3 length is 12 residues. The germline CDR1 and CDR2 sequences are SGHTA and FQGTGA. Trimming took 2 bases from V and 7 from J, leaving 8 bases between them. The CDR3 nucleotides are TGTGCCAGCAGCTTACCGGGGTATGAAGCTTTCTTT. Translating gives CASSLPGYEAFF.

The CDR3 protein is CASSLEGLAYEQYF. CDR3 in DNA: TGCGCCAGCAGCTTGGAAGGACTAGCATACGAGCAGTACTTC. The chain has TRBV5-1 and TRBJ2-7, with 8 bases matching TRBD2. This CDR3 contains 14 residues. Trimming cost V 0 bases and J 4 bases; bases outside gene matches: 3. CDR1 and CDR2 from the germline V gene are SGHRS and YFSETQ.

V gene TRBV2 combines with J gene TRBJ1-2; D not resolved. This CDR3 region has 13 residues. Per germline, CDR1 SNHLY and CDR2 FYNNEI. Trimming pared 2 bases from V and 4 bases from J, leaving 8 bases between. The CDR3 DNA sequence: TGTGCCAGCAGTGAAAACAGACCCTATGGCTACACCTTC. Amino acids: CASSENRPYGYTF.

V usage is TRBV5-1 and J usage is TRBJ1-1; D is unresolved. The germline gives CDR1 SGHRS, CDR2 YFSETQ. The CDR3 is made up of 13 amino acids. The V gene lost 0 bases and the J gene lost 6 bases, with 9 bases spanning the gap. DNA of the CDR3: TGCGCCAGCAGCTTGGTGCCAGGCCCTGAAGCTTTCTTT. This translates into CASSLVPGPEAFF.

The rearrangement links TRBV5-6 to TRBJ1-1; D unclear. The germline CDR1 and CDR2 sequences are SGHDT and YYEEEE. The CDR3 is 16 residues long. The V end was cut by 2 bases, the J end by 0 bases, with 14 bases between. The CDR3 sequence: CASSFPPERLNTEAFF. The CDR3 DNA reads as TGTGCCAGCAGCTTTCCCCCCGAGAGATTGAACACTGAAGCTTTCTTT. Full variable domain (remainder filled in from reference TRBV5-6 and TRBJ1-1): DAGVTQSPTHLIKTRGQQVTLRCSPKSGHDTVSWYQQALGQGPQFIFQYYEEEERQRGNFPDRFSGHQFPNYSSELNVNALLLGDSALYLCASSFPPERLNTEAFFGQGTRLTVV.

This rearrangement joins TRBV27 to TRBJ2-5, with D uncertain. V was pared by 2 bases and J by 2 bases, with 12 bases between. Germline loops: CDR1 MNHEY, CDR2 SMNVEV (reference sequence). The CDR3 length is 15 residues. The CDR3: CASSLRFHSQETQYF. For the CDR3, the DNA is TGTGCCAGCAGTTTAAGGTTTCACAGTCAAGAGACCCAGTACTTC.

This chain uses TRBV5-1 with TRBJ2-1; weak D call: TRBD1 (5 bases). This CDR3 spans 14 amino acids. In germline, CDR1 is SGHRS, CDR2 YFSETQ. V lost 0 bases and J lost 4, with 8 bases in between. DNA of the CDR3: TGCGCCAGCAGCTTGGGGCAGGGATACAATGAGCAGTTCTTC. Translated: CASSLGQGYNEQFF.

The J gene is TRBJ2-1, the V gene TRBV27; D call uncertain. From germline, CDR1 is MNHEY and CDR2 SMNVEV (reference sequence). The germline V and J ends were trimmed by 3 bases and 0 bases, with 9 bases remaining between them. The CDR3 loop spans 15 amino acids. The CDR3 coding sequence is TGTGCCAGCAGTTTGCTCCGGAGCTCCTACAATGAGCAGTTCTTC. This encodes CASSLLRSSYNEQFF.

The V gene is TRBV7-2, the J gene TRBJ2-1; 9 bases line up with TRBD2. J was trimmed by 8 bases and V by 5 bases; bases with no gene match: 7. This CDR3 is built from 14 residues. The germline V gene has CDR1 SGHTA and CDR2 FQGNSA. The CDR3 is CASSQLAGRDEQFF. The DNA of the CDR3 is TGTGCCAGCAGCCAACTAGCGGGTAGGGATGAGCAGTTCTTC.

The chain's CDR3 is CASSSTGPTYEQYF. In nucleotides, the CDR3 is TGCGCCAGCAGTTCGACAGGGCCGACCTACGAGCAGTACTTC. The chain links TRBV5-1 to TRBJ2-7, with TRBD1 identical over 7 bases. Germline assignment: CDR1 SGHRS and CDR2 YFSETQ. V trimming: 5 bases; J trimming: 2 bases; junction bases outside the gene matches: 7. The CDR3 consists of 14 residues.

This clone was picked up a small number of times. The chain employs TRBV7-9 and TRBJ2-3; TRBD2 agrees at 9 bases. From germline, CDR1 is SEHNR and CDR2 FQNEAQ (reference sequence). The J segment lost 2 bases and the V segment lost 8 bases, leaving 11 bases of the junction unmatched. This CDR3 has 16 amino acids. In DNA form, the CDR3 reads TGTGCCAGCTCATCCCGAGCGGGAGGAGTCACAGATACGCAGTATTTT. It codes for CASSSRAGGVTDTQYF. The entire variable domain, with the rest obtained from reference TRBV7-9 and TRBJ2-3, is as follows: DTGVSQNPRHKITKRGQNVTFRCDPISEHNRLYWYRQTLGQGPEFLTYFQNEAQLEKSRLLSDRFSAERPKGSFSTLEIQRTEQGDSAMYLCASSSRAGGVTDTQYFGPGTRLTVL.

The chain uses TRBV28 and TRBJ2-7; the D is unclear. CDR1 and CDR2 from the germline V gene are MDHEN and SYDVKM. V lost 4 bases and J lost 4, with 11 bases in between. The CDR3 contains 13 residues. CDR3 DNA: TGTGCCAGCAGTTCTGGCGCGGAGTACGAGCAGTACTTC. Amino acid sequence: CASSSGAEYEQYF.